This paragraph reports one T cell receptor (beta chain). The antigen this receptor binds is unknown. No much larger clone exists at a distance of one base, and base qualities are not known. The sample is drawn from a study of T cell responses to AZD1222 COVID-19 vaccine (dated by TCRdb to the early 2020s). Notes on the research overall: AZD1222 recipients given second doses at about 4 weeks or at about 12 weeks were pooled, since spike-specific TCR depth and breadth were not found to differ between the two schedules. A total of about 240 trial participants underwent TCR sequencing, of whom around 200 received two doses of AZD1222 and about 25 received two doses of the MenACWY control vaccine. Trial participants were enrolled by age into subgroups of 18-55, 56-69 and 70-plus years, and around 150, 28 and 57 TCR-sequenced participants, respectively, were included in these subgroups.

The CDR3 regions of human TCRbeta chains were analyzed by immunosequencing. The study's own analysis went as follows. Repertoire TCRs were checked for matches against a reference library of SARS-CoV-2-specific TCRs that had been generated using the MIRA antigen-specificity platform. Breadth meant the fraction of unique TCRs that were SARS-CoV-2-associated, whereas depth meant the fraction of total T cells that were SARS-CoV-2-associated. Using the MIRA data, each spike-specific TCR was assigned both to the spike region to which the TCR was reactive and to a CD4 or CD8 class. Log10-transformed breadth and depth values were compared by one-way ANOVA with Sidak's multiple comparisons tests. This is the immuneACCESS table as TCRdb keeps it, with only in-frame sequences that have V and J called. A part of the clones is gone; compared with another copy, unresolved V genes explain less than half, and the rest is unexplained. The DNA gave D and trimming, while V, J and clone size come from that table. For this sample there are approximately 120,000 clones; about 90% appear just once. Of the sample, 1.1% is held by the ten largest clones.

Here is what the overall study found, with its caveats: Vaccine-associated CD4 TCRs spanned the whole spike protein, with dominant responses in regions 160-218 and 743-854. Reportedly, almost half of the unique spike-specific TCRs recognized epitopes lying outside the regions that are mutated in the B.1.351 and B.1.1.7 variants. Because no samples from the day 14 peak response were available, repertoires could be characterized only after the peak T cell response. Conclusions about previously exposed vaccinees are limited because only a handful of AZD1222 recipients were SARS-CoV-2 seropositive at baseline. In the small 56-69-year group, the increase in depth fell short of significance, most likely because of low power. A significant rise in spike-specific TCR breadth and depth was observed after two AZD1222 doses relative to day 0 and relative to MenACWY recipients. Participants were mostly white British, with more females than males. The authors suggested clonal diversity may have been underestimated.

The germline V gene (reference sequence) provides CDR1 SEHNR and CDR2 FQNEAQ. The CDR3 runs 15 residues from the cysteine to the phenylalanine. This entry keeps only the CDR3 DNA: 45 bases, framed from base 1. Ends trimmed: V by 5 bases, J by 5 bases; bases unmatched to a gene: 5. The time point label corresponds to: baseline before first vaccination. The vaccinee samples were drawn from two UK trials, COV001 and COV002, one of which was a single-blind randomized controlled phase 2/3 trial testing AZD1222 (ChAdOx1 nCoV-19) in healthy adults. For TCRbeta chain sequencing, PBMC samples were collected from trial participants at day 0 and at day 28 after the second dose.

This sequence was found in an adult in good health. Sequenced here: peripheral blood, sampled on day 0 of AZD1222 vaccination. The rearranged chain carries TRBV7-9 and TRBJ2-1; the junction holds 11 bases that match TRBD2. This receptor has the CDR3 CASSDRLAGHNEQFF. The nucleotide sequence is TGTGCCAGCAGCGATCGACTAGCGGGACACAATGAGCAGTTCTTC.